This T cell receptor beta chain was observed in a study of cytomegalovirus exposure and HLA in healthy donors. In its sample, this clone was seen a few times. The primer mix had 60 Vbeta and 13 Jbeta primers. Assay: immunoSEQ multiplex PCR; the TCRdb copy retains only in-frame clones and omits some. The table has 160,000 or so clones, around 75% seen once. V lost 5 bases, J lost 13 bases, and 20 bases lay in between. The CDR3 totals 14 residues. Germline V gene lookup returns CDR1 MGHRA and CDR2 YSYEKL. The clonotype comes from a female donor in good health and CMV-seronegative. The chain uses TRBV4-1 and TRBJ1-4; D not certain. Source material: PBMCs. The CDR3 is CASSSPQMVPILFF. The CDR3 DNA sequence: TGCGCCAGCAGCTCACCACAAATGGTACCAATACTGTTTTTT.